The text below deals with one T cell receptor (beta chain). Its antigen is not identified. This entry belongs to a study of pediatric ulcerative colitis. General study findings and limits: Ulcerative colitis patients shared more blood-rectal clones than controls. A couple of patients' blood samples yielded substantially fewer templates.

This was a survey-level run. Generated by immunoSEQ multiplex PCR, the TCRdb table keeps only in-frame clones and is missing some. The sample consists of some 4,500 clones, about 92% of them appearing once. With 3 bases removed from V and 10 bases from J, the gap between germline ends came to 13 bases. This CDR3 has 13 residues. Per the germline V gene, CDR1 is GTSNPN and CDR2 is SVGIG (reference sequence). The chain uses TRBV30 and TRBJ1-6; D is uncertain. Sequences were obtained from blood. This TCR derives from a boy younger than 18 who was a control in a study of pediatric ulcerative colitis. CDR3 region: CAWSSPGGSPLHF. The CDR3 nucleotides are TGTGCCTGGAGCTCGCCCGGAGGATCACCCCTCCACTTT.